The rows below give T cell receptor beta chains drawn from one sample of a study of cytomegalovirus exposure and HLA in healthy donors. The method was immunoSEQ multiplex PCR; TCRdb's version includes in-frame clones alone and lacks a portion of them. The repertoire holds under 200,000 clones, with approximately 67% as singletons. Specimen: PBMCs. The origin of the receptors is a woman under 30 in good health and CMV-seropositive. Each CDR3 is given with its conserved first and last residue. The order of the fields is clone size, J gene, V gene, D gene, CDR3 protein, CDR3 DNA. The D gene is left open where the match is weak. Size tells how often a clone was seen (once, few, many) or the class of an expanded clone, and some rows leave it out.

clone size: -; J gene: TRBJ1-3; V gene: TRBV30; D gene: -; CDR3 protein: CAWSPGGNTIYF; CDR3 DNA: TGTGCCTGGAGTCCGGGGGGAAACACCATATATTTT
clone size: -; J gene: TRBJ1-6; V gene: TRBV9; D gene: -; CDR3 protein: CASSAPGGFDYSPLHF; CDR3 DNA: TGTGCCAGCAGCGCCCCAGGAGGGTTTGATTATTCACCCCTCCACTTT
clone size: few; J gene: TRBJ2-7; V gene: TRBV19; D gene: -; CDR3 protein: CASSTIGGYEQYF; CDR3 DNA: TGTGCCAGTAGTACCATCGGGGGCTACGAGCAGTACTTC
clone size: once; J gene: TRBJ1-6; V gene: TRBV4-2; D gene: TRBD1; CDR3 protein: CASSQDPRGHNSPLHF; CDR3 DNA: TGTGCCAGCAGCCAAGACCCCAGGGGGCACAATTCACCCCTCCACTTT
clone size: -; J gene: TRBJ2-7; V gene: TRBV5-1; D gene: TRBD1; CDR3 protein: CASSWRGQGRGYEQYF; CDR3 DNA: TGCGCCAGCAGCTGGAGGGGACAGGGACGGGGCTACGAGCAGTACTTC
clone size: few; J gene: TRBJ2-1; V gene: TRBV25-1; D gene: TRBD2; CDR3 protein: CASALGRTSGGAGNEQFF; CDR3 DNA: TGTGCCAGCGCCCTCGGACGGACTAGCGGGGGGGCGGGGAATGAGCAGTTCTTC
clone size: -; J gene: TRBJ2-5; V gene: TRBV4-1; D gene: -; CDR3 protein: CASSQDPRQETQYF; CDR3 DNA: TGCGCCAGCAGCCAAGATCCTCGGCAAGAGACCCAGTACTTC
clone size: -; J gene: TRBJ2-7; V gene: TRBV11-1; D gene: TRBD2; CDR3 protein: CASSLVPVRGEYEQYF; CDR3 DNA: TGTGCCAGCAGCTTAGTTCCGGTCCGGGGGGAGTATGAGCAGTACTTC
clone size: -; J gene: TRBJ1-5; V gene: TRBV7-8; D gene: -; CDR3 protein: CASSLVQGRNQPQHF; CDR3 DNA: TGTGCCAGCAGCTTAGTACAGGGCCGCAATCAGCCCCAGCATTTT
clone size: -; J gene: TRBJ1-5; V gene: TRBV6-6; D gene: -; CDR3 protein: CASSYTQGSDQPQHF; CDR3 DNA: TGTGCCAGCAGTTACACTCAGGGATCAGATCAGCCCCAGCATTTT
clone size: few; J gene: TRBJ1-1; V gene: TRBV9; D gene: -; CDR3 protein: CASSTQGGGLSRNTEAFF; CDR3 DNA: TGTGCCAGCAGCACCCAAGGTGGGGGCCTATCGAGGAACACTGAAGCTTTCTTT
clone size: once; J gene: TRBJ1-1; V gene: TRBV15; D gene: -; CDR3 protein: CATSRAPGVLNTEAFF; CDR3 DNA: TGTGCCACCAGCAGAGCCCCAGGGGTCCTGAACACTGAAGCTTTCTTT
clone size: -; J gene: TRBJ1-6; V gene: TRBV27; D gene: -; CDR3 protein: CASSFRGRGAYNSPLHF; CDR3 DNA: TGTGCCAGCAGTTTTCGGGGCAGGGGAGCCTATAATTCACCCCTCCACTTT
clone size: -; J gene: TRBJ2-7; V gene: TRBV18; D gene: -; CDR3 protein: CASSPLEGVEQYF; CDR3 DNA: TGTGCCAGCTCACCTTTGGAAGGGGTCGAGCAGTACTTC
clone size: -; J gene: TRBJ1-1; V gene: TRBV9; D gene: -; CDR3 protein: CASSVVVTQGSEAFF; CDR3 DNA: TGTGCCAGCAGCGTAGTAGTGACCCAGGGCAGTGAAGCTTTCTTT
clone size: once; J gene: TRBJ2-7; V gene: TRBV2; D gene: TRBD2; CDR3 protein: CASTQGLAGVYEQYF; CDR3 DNA: TGTGCCAGCACCCAGGGACTAGCGGGGGTCTACGAGCAGTACTTC
clone size: -; J gene: TRBJ2-7; V gene: TRBV15; D gene: TRBD1; CDR3 protein: CATSRAGTGGYEQYF; CDR3 DNA: TGTGCCACCAGCAGAGCCGGGACAGGGGGCTACGAGCAGTACTTC
clone size: -; J gene: TRBJ1-2; V gene: TRBV19; D gene: TRBD1; CDR3 protein: CASSRTGANYGYTF; CDR3 DNA: TGTGCCAGTAGTAGGACAGGGGCTAACTATGGCTACACCTTC
clone size: -; J gene: TRBJ2-1; V gene: TRBV19; D gene: -; CDR3 protein: CASSIERGYNEQFF; CDR3 DNA: TGTGCCAGTAGTATCGAACGGGGCTACAATGAGCAGTTCTTC
clone size: -; J gene: TRBJ1-6; V gene: TRBV30; D gene: -; CDR3 protein: CAYRDTGSPLHF; CDR3 DNA: TGTGCCTATCGGGACACGGGTTCACCCCTCCACTTT